A selection of T cell receptor beta chains follows, all from one sample in a study of OX40 agonist ivuxolimab in advanced cancers. Clones were read by immunoSEQ multiplex PCR, and TCRdb kept only the in-frame ones, dropping some. The sample comprises approximately 10,000 clones, 63% of which are singletons, and 46% rests with the top ten. The sample here was CD4+ or CD8+ T cells sorted from blood, taken in a trial of the OX40 agonist ivuxolimab. These receptor sequences come from an adult with an advanced solid tumor such as melanoma, head and neck, liver or kidney cancer. The CDR3 runs from the conserved cysteine through the conserved F or W. Fields, in order: D gene, V gene, clone size, CDR3 length, J gene, CDR3 DNA, CDR3 protein. The D gene is left open where the match is weak. Rows may omit the clone size; those that give it use once, few, many or a size class.

TRBD2	TRBV7-3	few	14	TRBJ2-7	TGTGCCAGCAGCTTAGCGTCGGGAGGGTACGAGCAGTACTTC	CASSLASGGYEQYF
TRBD2	TRBV5-6	.	15	TRBJ2-7	TGTGCCAGCAGCTTTACTAGCGGGGGATCCTACGAGCAGTACTTC	CASSFTSGGSYEQYF
TRBD2	TRBV19	.	14	TRBJ2-3	TGTGCCAGTAGTGGGGGGGGAGTGGAAGATACGCAGTATTTT	CASSGGGVEDTQYF
.	TRBV5-1	many	15	TRBJ2-3	TGCGCCAGCAGCTTGCTCGGCGGGAGCACAGATACGCAGTATTTT	CASSLLGGSTDTQYF
.	TRBV12-5	.	16	TRBJ2-2	TGTGCTAGTGGTTTGGTACTGGGGGAGGTTTCCGGGGAGCTGTTTTTT	CASGLVLGEVSGELFF
.	TRBV5-1	.	15	TRBJ2-2	TGCGCCAGCAGCTTGGCGGGAACGAACACCGGGGAGCTGTTTTTT	CASSLAGTNTGELFF
TRBD2	TRBV5-4	.	16	TRBJ2-7	TGTGCCAGCAGCGGTGGACTAGCGGGAGGGCCCCACGAGCAGTACTTC	CASSGGLAGGPHEQYF
.	TRBV28	.	15	TRBJ2-5	TGTGCCAGCAGTTTTCCAGGGGAGATCCAAGAGACCCAGTACTTC	CASSFPGEIQETQYF
.	TRBV27	medium-sized	13	TRBJ1-2	TGTGCCAGCAGTACCATCAGGGGTAATGGCTACACCTTC	CASSTIRGNGYTF
.	TRBV9	.	16	TRBJ2-1	TGTGCCAGCAGCGTAGCCGGGGAAAACTCCTACAATGAGCAGTTCTTC	CASSVAGENSYNEQFF
.	TRBV10-3	few	12	TRBJ2-7	TGTGCCATCAGTGGACTAACGAACGAGCAGTACTTC	CAISGLTNEQYF
.	TRBV5-1	.	14	TRBJ1-1	TGCGCCAGCAGCTTTAGGACAACGAACACTGAAGCTTTCTTT	CASSFRTTNTEAFF
.	TRBV5-5	.	15	TRBJ2-5	TGTGCCAGCAGCTTGTGGGGCGCCAACCAAGAGACCCAGTACTTC	CASSLWGANQETQYF
.	TRBV7-9	.	14	TRBJ1-6	TGTGCCAGCAGCTTAGTCCTCGATAATTCACCCCTCCACTTT	CASSLVLDNSPLHF
TRBD2	TRBV5-1	.	15	TRBJ2-1	TGCGCCAGCAGCTTGGGTTGGGGGGAGGGGAATGAGCAGTTCTTC	CASSLGWGEGNEQFF
.	TRBV10-1	.	14	TRBJ2-5	TGCGCCAGCAGTCCGGACAGACCTCAAGAGACCCAGTACTTC	CASSPDRPQETQYF
TRBD2	TRBV13	.	16	TRBJ2-7	TGTGCCAGCAGCCAGAGGACTAGCGTGAGCTCCTACGAGCAGTACTTC	CASSQRTSVSSYEQYF
.	TRBV19	.	13	TRBJ1-2	TGTGCCAGTAGGTTTGGGGAACTCTATGGCTACACCTTC	CASRFGELYGYTF
TRBD1	TRBV5-5	.	14	TRBJ1-1	TGTGCCAGCAGCTTGGCGTGGGGACAGGTTGAAGCTTTCTTT	CASSLAWGQVEAFF
.	TRBV29-1	medium-sized	11	TRBJ2-1	TGCAGGGCGGACTCGTACAATGAGCAGTTCTTC	CRADSYNEQFF
TRBD2	TRBV5-1	.	16	TRBJ2-1	TGCGCCAGCAGCCGGGGACTAGCGGCCCTTTACAATGAGCAGTTCTTC	CASSRGLAALYNEQFF
.	TRBV5-4	few	16	TRBJ1-2	TGTGCCAGCAGCTTGGAGGGCAGTGGGCACTCACGGGGCTACACCTTC	CASSLEGSGHSRGYTF
TRBD2	TRBV27	.	17	TRBJ2-4	TGTGCCAGCAGTTTCAGAGCGGGAGCTCTAGCCAAAAACATTCAGTACTTC	CASSFRAGALAKNIQYF
TRBD2	TRBV19	.	13	TRBJ2-7	TGTGCCAGTAGTATCCTAGCGGGAGCGGAGCAGTACTTC	CASSILAGAEQYF